This TCR beta chain was recorded in a study of regulatory T cells in long-lasting Graves disease. Worth noting for this clonotype: No antigen is known for it.

Germline CDR1 reads MDHEN; CDR2 reads SYDVKM. Trimming shortened V by 3 bases and J by 3 bases, and 12 bases separated the two germline ends. This CDR3 comprises 15 residues. Arm-PCR of CDR3 regions with iRepertoire HTBI primers generated TCR beta libraries. TCRdb redid the calling of the multiplex PCR reads with MiXCR, one entry per CDR3 protein. There are roughly 610,000 distinct CDR3 sequences in the sample; less than 20% occur only once, and approximately 20% lies in the top ten. Time point meaning: newly diagnosed GD, antithyroid drugs for less than 3 months. TCR sequences were obtained from RNA taken from PBMCs. General study results and limits: TCR diversity in persistent Graves' patients was below that of newly diagnosed ones.

The data also belong to a second study, concerning T cells in Graves' hyperthyroidism and ophthalmopathy.

Specimen: peripheral blood mononuclear cells (PBMCs), collected at new diagnosis, from a patient treated with antithyroid drugs. This rearrangement joins TRBV28 to TRBJ1-5; unclear D gene. This receptor was taken from a woman in her twenties or thirties with Graves disease. In DNA form, the CDR3 reads TGTGCCAGCAGTTTGGAACCATTTGCCAATCAGCCCCAGCATTTT. Translating it yields CASSLEPFANQPQHF.